The clone carrying this TCR beta chain was observed many times. What it binds is not known. Building the TCR beta libraries relied on iRepertoire HTBI primers, and CDR3 regions underwent Arm-PCR. TCRdb processed the multiplex PCR reads anew with MiXCR; each CDR3 protein has one entry. The table lists 550,000 to 700,000 distinct CDR3 sequences, 15% to 20% of them singletons. The time point: newly diagnosed GD, antithyroid drugs for less than 3 months. RNA isolated from PBMCs was used to make the TCR library. Trimming removed 5 bases at V and 7 bases at J, with 15 bases between. Germline V gene data show CDR1 as SGHVS and CDR2 as FQNEAQ. The CDR3 totals 14 residues. This sample was included in a study of regulatory T cells in long-lasting Graves disease. Whole-study context: Graves' patients, diagnosed recently, had received antithyroid drugs under 3 months. The study, taken as a whole, reports: New patients shared 750 to 1,000 public clonotypes, fewer than the 2,500 to 3,500 shared by persistent patients.

These sequences were also reported in another study, on T cells in Graves' hyperthyroidism and ophthalmopathy. From that study: Lactation, pregnancy, other autoimmune disease or uncontrolled infection led to exclusion of patients. Ophthalmopathy was identified by the model a median 6.5 months ahead of onset.

The sequence was obtained from a man aged 18 to 30 with Graves disease. This specimen consisted of peripheral blood mononuclear cells (PBMCs), obtained at new diagnosis, from a patient treated with antithyroid drugs. This rearrangement joins TRBV7-8 to TRBJ2-4; D is possibly TRBD1 or TRBD2 (5 bases each). CDR3 in DNA: TGTGCCAGCAGCATACTCGGGACGGGCAACATTCAGTACTTC. This gives the protein CASSILGTGNIQYF.